These 27 T cell receptor beta chains were all obtained from the same sample, sequenced in a study of blood T cell repertoires in COVID-19. The repertoire was sequenced with immunoSEQ multiplex PCR; TCRdb's copy has only in-frame clones and lacks some. The sample carries over 300,000 clones, around nine tenths recorded once. The sample taken for sequencing was PBMCs or T cells enriched from blood (not recorded which). These receptors were taken from a woman in her 30s with acute COVID-19.

This chain joins TRBV9 and TRBJ1-2; 11 bases are shared with TRBD1. The germline V gene encodes CDR1 SGDLS and CDR2 YYNGEE. V shed 0 bases, J shed 2 bases, and the junction held 12 bases outside the gene matches. The CDR3 totals 19 residues. CDR3 residues: CASSVAPRTGGAGNYGYTF. The CDR3 DNA reads TGTGCCAGCAGCGTAGCTCCACGGACAGGGGGCGCGGGGAACTATGGCTACACCTTC.

The rearrangement uses TRBV10-1 and TRBJ2-5, with a tentative D call TRBD2 (6 bases). There are 14 residues in the CDR3. Germline V gene lookup returns CDR1 WNHNN and CDR2 SYGVQD (reference sequence). V was trimmed by 5 bases and J by 5 bases, leaving 15 bases between them. The CDR3 sequence is CASSSGGIGETQYF. CDR3 coding DNA: TGCGCCAGCAGTTCAGGAGGGATTGGGGAGACCCAGTACTTC.

The chain carries TRBV6-5 and TRBJ2-7; D perhaps matches TRBD2 (6 bases). The V gene lost 2 bases and the J gene lost 2 bases, with 10 bases spanning the gap. The V gene's germline CDR1 is MNHEY and CDR2 SVGAGI. The CDR3 is 14 amino acids. The CDR3 is CASSYKRVPYEQYF. Here the CDR3 DNA reads TGTGCCAGCAGTTACAAGCGGGTCCCCTACGAGCAGTACTTC.

J is TRBJ1-2 and V is TRBV6-2 or TRBV6-3; TRBD1 is a possible D gene (6 bases). CDR3 length: 14 amino acids. The germline V gene has CDR1 MNHEY and CDR2 SVGEGT. The V gene lost 3 bases and the J gene lost 7 bases, with 15 bases spanning the gap. The CDR3 coding sequence is TGTGCCAGCAGTTATCTCCGGGGAGGGGGTGGCTACACCTTC. Translation gives CASSYLRGGGGYTF.

The chain joins TRBV6-5 to TRBJ2-1; TRBD2 aligns across 8 bases. Per germline, CDR1 MNHEY and CDR2 SVGAGI. V gave up 7 bases and J gave up 9 bases; unmatched junction bases: 8. The CDR3 totals 13 residues. The CDR3 nucleotides read TGTGCCAGCACTCGAGCGGGGGCACGTGAGCAGTTCTTC. Protein: CASTRAGAREQFF.

This CDR3 is CASSQRTLLAGELFF. The CDR3 DNA is TGTGCCAGCAGCCAAAGGACACTCTTGGCCGGGGAGCTGTTTTTT. The chain couples TRBV5-6 to TRBJ2-2; D possibly corresponds to TRBD1 (5 bases). The CDR3 runs to 15 residues. The V gene lost 4 bases and the J gene lost 6 bases, with 16 bases spanning the gap. In germline, CDR1 is SGHDT, CDR2 YYEEEE.

This chain uses TRBV30 with TRBJ1-6; D is perhaps TRBD1 (5 bases). Looked up from germline, CDR1 is GTSNPN and CDR2 is SVGIG (reference sequence). Trimming left V 3 bases short and J 6 bases short, with 21 bases between. This CDR3 has 17 amino acids. CDR3 nucleotides: TGTGCCTGGAGAGTCGCAGGGAACTGGCCGGGTAATTCACCCCTCCACTTT. It translates to CAWRVAGNWPGNSPLHF. The whole variable domain, filled in from reference TRBV30 and TRBJ1-6, reads SQTIHQWPATLVQPVGSPLSLECTVEGTSNPNLYWYRQAAGRGLQLLFYSVGIGQISSEVPQNLSASRPQDRQFILSSKKLLLSDSGFYLCAWRVAGNWPGNSPLHFGNGTRLTVT.

This clone turned up a few times. The V and J genes are TRBV10-3 and TRBJ1-1; tentative D call: TRBD1 (6 bases). The germline V gene encodes CDR1 ENHRY and CDR2 SYGVKD. CDR3 size: 13 residues. Trimming left V 9 bases short and J 4 bases short, with 15 bases between. The CDR3 DNA reads TGTGCCATACGCGGGGGGCTGGGCACTGAAGCTTTCTTT. Its protein product is CAIRGGLGTEAFF.

The chain uses TRBV7-8 and TRBJ1-1; no definite D call. Germline loops: CDR1 SGHVS, CDR2 FQNEAQ. This CDR3 comprises 17 residues. The V and J ends lost 4 bases and 3 bases respectively, with 21 bases between them. Written as DNA, the CDR3 is TGTGCCAGCAGCTACCGACATCTAGCGCTGACGGACACTGAAGCTTTCTTT. This codes for CASSYRHLALTDTEAFF.

This chain joins TRBV15 and TRBJ1-6; D might be TRBD1 (5 bases). The CDR3 totals 15 residues. V lost 5 bases and J lost 8, with 16 bases in between. The germline V gene has CDR1 LNHNV and CDR2 YYDKDF (reference sequence). The chain's CDR3 is CATSARDSPYSPLHF. CDR3 DNA sequence: TGTGCCACCAGCGCCAGGGACTCTCCTTATTCACCCCTCCACTTT.

The chain links TRBV11-3 to TRBJ1-6; D possibly corresponds to TRBD1 (5 bases). The germline V gene encodes CDR1 SGHNT and CDR2 YENEEA. This CDR3 is built from 13 residues. The V end lost 4 bases, the J end lost 8 bases, and 9 bases lay between the germline ends. CDR3 region: CASSSGGDSPLHF. The CDR3 coding sequence is TGTGCCAGCAGCTCCGGGGGGGATTCACCCCTCCACTTT.

The rearrangement uses TRBV5-4 and TRBJ1-2, with 8 bases identical to TRBD1. In germline, CDR1 is SGHNT, CDR2 YYREEE (reference sequence). CDR3 size: 13 residues. The ends lost 4 bases at V and 4 bases at J; junction bases unmatched: 3. The CDR3 nucleotides are TGTGCCAGCAGCGCGGGACAGGCCTATGGCTACACCTTC. Its translation is CASSAGQAYGYTF.

CDR3 protein: CASSLGLAFTYEQYF. Here the CDR3 DNA reads TGTGCCAGCAGCTTGGGACTAGCGTTTACCTACGAGCAGTACTTC. The J gene is TRBJ2-7, the V gene TRBV5-5, with 8 bases identical to TRBD2. Germline-derived CDR1 and CDR2 are SGHKS and YYEKEE (reference sequence). V was clipped by 0 bases and J by 2 bases; unmatched bases: 4. The CDR3 covers 15 residues.

The chain has TRBV30 and TRBJ1-6; TRBD1 agrees at 8 bases. Trimming took 5 bases from V and 5 from J; bases not matched to a gene: 2. CDR3 length: 13 amino acids. Germline V CDR1 and CDR2: GTSNPN, SVGIG (reference sequence). Here the CDR3 reads CAWGTGHNSPLHF. CDR3 bases: TGTGCCTGGGGGACAGGTCATAATTCACCCCTCCACTTT.

The chain uses TRBV4-1 and TRBJ2-7, with 8 positions matching TRBD1. Germline trimming cut 1 base from V and 3 bases from J; bases unmatched to any gene: 2. CDR3 length equals 14 residues. Germline V gives CDR1 MGHRA, CDR2 YSYEKL. The CDR3 here is CASSQGQGNYEQYF. CDR3 bases: TGCGCCAGCAGCCAAGGACAGGGGAACTACGAGCAGTACTTC.

The gene calls are TRBV5-4 and TRBJ1-2; TRBD1 matches 8 bases. J was trimmed by 6 bases and V by 4 bases; bases with no gene match: 2. Germline-derived CDR1 and CDR2 are SGHNT and YYREEE (reference sequence). The CDR3 consists of 12 residues. The CDR3 DNA reads as TGTGCCAGCAGCCAGGACAGGGATGGCTACACCTTC. It codes for CASSQDRDGYTF.

This CDR3 reads CASRRLAGASYNEQFF. CDR3 nucleotide sequence: TGTGCCAGTAGGCGACTAGCGGGGGCCTCCTACAATGAGCAGTTCTTC. The genes are TRBV19 and TRBJ2-1, with TRBD2 matching over 12 bases. Germline assignment: CDR1 LNHDA and CDR2 SQIVND (reference sequence). This CDR3 comprises 16 residues. Losses at the gene ends were 6 bases for V and 0 bases for J; bases not matched to a gene: 3.

The gene calls are TRBV2 and TRBJ2-3; D is uncertain. From germline, CDR1 is SNHLY and CDR2 FYNNEI. The CDR3 loop spans 15 amino acids. V shed 3 bases and J shed 2 bases, with 12 bases lying between them. CDR3 region: CASSDVVAVTDTQYF. CDR3 in DNA: TGTGCCAGCAGTGATGTAGTCGCGGTCACAGATACGCAGTATTTT.

The genes are TRBV5-5 and TRBJ2-3, with 9 nucleotides matching TRBD1. Germline V gene data show CDR1 as SGHKS and CDR2 as YYEKEE (reference sequence). V trimming: 4 bases; J trimming: 4 bases; junction bases outside the gene matches: 4. The CDR3 has 14 amino acids. The CDR3 loop is CASSTGTGPDTQYF. The CDR3 bases are TGTGCCAGCAGCACCGGGACAGGGCCAGATACGCAGTATTTT.

This chain uses TRBV24-1 with TRBJ1-3; TRBD1 aligns across 7 bases. Per the germline V gene, CDR1 is KGHDR and CDR2 is SFDVKD. The V gene end was trimmed by 4 bases and the J gene end by 0 bases; junction bases not matched to a gene: 8. The CDR3 is 17 residues long. The CDR3 loop is CATSDSGQPRSGNTIYF. Here the CDR3 DNA reads TGTGCCACCAGTGACTCGGGACAGCCCCGCTCTGGAAACACCATATATTTT.

At least ten counts were recorded for this clone. Additional DNA sequences in this sample encode the identical CDR3. J is TRBJ1-5 and V is TRBV5-1; a possible D gene is TRBD1 (5 bases). Per the germline V gene, CDR1 is SGHRS and CDR2 is YFSETQ. The CDR3 consists of 13 residues. The V gene lost 4 bases and the J gene lost 4 bases, with 9 bases spanning the gap. CDR3 coding DNA: TGCGCCAGCAGCCCCGGGGGTAATCAGCCCCAGCATTTT. Protein: CASSPGGNQPQHF.

This chain connects TRBV7-6 to TRBJ2-2; possible D gene TRBD2, 6 bases. The CDR3 extends over 17 amino acids. Trimming pared 5 bases from V and 3 bases from J, leaving 19 bases between. CDR1 and CDR2 (germline): SGHVS, FNYEAQ. As DNA, the CDR3 is TGTGCCAGCAGCCCGCGGGGAGAGGGAAGGTACACCGGGGAGCTGTTTTTT. Residues: CASSPRGEGRYTGELFF.

Only a few counts were recorded for this clone. This chain connects TRBV29-1 to TRBJ1-1; D unclear. The CDR3 is made up of 15 amino acids. V dropped 4 bases and J dropped 3 bases, with 18 bases sitting between them. Germline CDR1 is SQVTM and CDR2 is ANQGSEA. CDR3: CSVAGFEGWDTEAFF. The CDR3 DNA follows: TGCAGCGTTGCGGGTTTTGAAGGATGGGACACTGAAGCTTTCTTT.

The J gene is TRBJ2-3, the V gene TRBV24-1, with no clear D. The CDR3 is made up of 16 amino acids. CDR1 and CDR2 (germline): KGHDR, SFDVKD. The V end was cut by 0 bases, the J end by 1 base, with 10 bases between. CDR3 loop: CATSDLQFGGTDTQYF. The CDR3 DNA reads as TGTGCCACCAGTGATTTGCAATTTGGAGGCACAGATACGCAGTATTTT.

The genes are TRBV9 and TRBJ2-1; 11 bases line up with TRBD1. V lost 3 bases, J lost 9 bases, and 8 bases stayed unmatched. Germline CDR1 and CDR2: SGDLS and YYNGEE. The CDR3 extends over 15 amino acids. This CDR3 reads CASSAEGQGVPEQFF. The CDR3 DNA reads as TGTGCCAGCAGCGCGGAGGGACAGGGGGTACCTGAGCAGTTCTTC.

The chain carries TRBV6-1 and TRBJ2-1; 11 bases align to TRBD2. Germline assignment: CDR1 MNHNS and CDR2 SASEGT. Trimming took 4 bases from V and 10 from J; bases not matched to a gene: 12. The CDR3 length is 16 residues. The CDR3 sequence is CASSGTVAGGRREQFF. The CDR3 nucleotides read TGTGCCAGCAGTGGGACAGTAGCGGGGGGGCGTCGGGAGCAGTTCTTC.

V usage is TRBV7-8 and J usage is TRBJ2-3, with 8 bases matching TRBD2. This CDR3 region has 14 residues. Looked up from germline, CDR1 is SGHVS and CDR2 is FQNEAQ. Trimming took 7 bases from V and 3 from J; bases not matched to a gene: 6. The CDR3 sequence: CASKVGLATDTQYF. The CDR3 region has the DNA TGTGCCAGCAAAGTTGGACTAGCAACAGATACGCAGTATTTT.